The clone carrying this T cell receptor (beta chain) was detected ten times or more. The target antigen is unknown. The data were obtained in a study of neurological immune-mediated disorders. Time point: longitudinal time-point 2. The unsorted libraries were made from 2 million PBMCs kept at -80 C. Unmatched junction bases numbered 12, after V lost 5 bases and J lost 4 bases. Per germline, CDR1 SEHNR and CDR2 FQNEAQ (reference sequence). The CDR3 spans 16 residues. A 10-nucleotide random UMI tagged transcripts in template-switch 5'RACE cDNA synthesis. Via MiXCR, TCRdb re-called the 5' RACE reads, giving one row per CDR3 protein. The sample yields 80,000 to 100,000 distinct CDR3 sequences, approximately 6% seen once. Points from the study as a whole: A possible signature appeared as one related-CDR3 cluster, in which phylogenetic grouping placed the repertoires of 18 of 34 multiple sclerosis patients.

The receptor was derived from a woman in her fifties or sixties with multiple sclerosis. V usage is TRBV7-9 and J usage is TRBJ2-3; 7 bases are a match to TRBD2. The sample taken for sequencing was PBMCs. This CDR3 is CASSTSGGIEADTQYF. The CDR3 DNA reads as TGTGCCAGCAGCACGTCGGGGGGTATAGAGGCAGATACGCAGTATTTT.